Reported below is one T cell receptor (beta chain). This sample was included in a study of blood T cell repertoires in COVID-19. Study overall: Acute and convalescent COVID-19 specimens originated in the United States, Italy and Spain. Nucleic acid was either cDNA or gDNA, and it came from T cells, B-cell-depleted T cells, or PBMCs.

The CDR3 contains 15 residues. With 3 bases removed from V and 3 bases from J, the gap between germline ends came to 14 bases. The germline CDR1 and CDR2 sequences are MGHRA and YSYEKL. TCRdb's copy holds only in-frame clones and misses some; the assay was immunoSEQ multiplex PCR. Among roughly 250,000 clones, about 90% were seen once, and the ten largest hold about 4%. This clonotype originated in a woman aged 40 to 50 with acute or convalescent COVID-19. The chain recombines TRBV4-1 with TRBJ1-2; D unresolved. The sequenced material came from peripheral blood. CDR3 coding DNA: TGCGCCAGCAGCCACCCTGGGGAGGGCCACTATGGCTACACCTTC. It translates to CASSHPGEGHYGYTF.